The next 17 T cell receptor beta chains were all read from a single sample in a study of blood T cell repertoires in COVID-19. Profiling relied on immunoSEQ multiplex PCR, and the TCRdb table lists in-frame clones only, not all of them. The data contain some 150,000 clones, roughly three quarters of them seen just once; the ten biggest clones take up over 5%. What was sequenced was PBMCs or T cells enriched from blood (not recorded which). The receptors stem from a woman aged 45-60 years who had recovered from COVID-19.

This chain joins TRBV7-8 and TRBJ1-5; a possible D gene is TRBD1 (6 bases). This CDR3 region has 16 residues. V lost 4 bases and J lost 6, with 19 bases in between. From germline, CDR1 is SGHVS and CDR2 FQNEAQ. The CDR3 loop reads CASSSSGGGPSQPQHF. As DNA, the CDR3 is TGTGCCAGCAGCTCCTCCGGGGGGGGCCCTAGTCAGCCCCAGCATTTT. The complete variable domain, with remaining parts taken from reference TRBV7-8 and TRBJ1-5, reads GAGVSQSPRYKVAKRGQDVALRCDPISGHVSLFWYQQALGQGPEFLTYFQNEAQLDKSGLPSDRFFAERPEGSVSTLKIQRTQQEDSAVYLCASSSSGGGPSQPQHFGDGTRLSIL.

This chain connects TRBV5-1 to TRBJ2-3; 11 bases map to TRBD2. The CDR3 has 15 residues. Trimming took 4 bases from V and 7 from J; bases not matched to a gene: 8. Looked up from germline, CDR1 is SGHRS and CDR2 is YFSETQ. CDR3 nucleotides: TGCGCCAGCAGCAGTCCTAGCGGGGGGAAGTATACGCAGTATTTT. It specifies CASSSPSGGKYTQYF.

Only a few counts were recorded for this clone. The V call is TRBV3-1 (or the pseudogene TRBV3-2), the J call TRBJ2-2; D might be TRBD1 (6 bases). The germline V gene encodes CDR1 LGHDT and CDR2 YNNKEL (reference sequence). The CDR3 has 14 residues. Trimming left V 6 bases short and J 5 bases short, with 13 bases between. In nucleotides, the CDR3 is TGTGCCAGCAGACCTATAGGGGGAACCGGGGAGCTGTTTTTT. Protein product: CASRPIGGTGELFF.

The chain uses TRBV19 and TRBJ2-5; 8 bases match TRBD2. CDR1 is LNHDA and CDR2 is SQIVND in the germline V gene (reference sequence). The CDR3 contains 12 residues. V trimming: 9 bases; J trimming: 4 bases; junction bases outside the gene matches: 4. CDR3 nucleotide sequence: TGTGCCAGCGGGAGGGGGGGAGAGACCCAGTACTTC. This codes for CASGRGGETQYF.

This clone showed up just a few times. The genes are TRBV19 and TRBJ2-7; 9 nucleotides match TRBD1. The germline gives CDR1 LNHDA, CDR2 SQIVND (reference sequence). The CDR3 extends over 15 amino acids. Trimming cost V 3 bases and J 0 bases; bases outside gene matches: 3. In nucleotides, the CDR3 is TGTGCCAGTAGTATGCTGACAGGGGGCTCCTACGAGCAGTACTTC. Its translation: CASSMLTGGSYEQYF.

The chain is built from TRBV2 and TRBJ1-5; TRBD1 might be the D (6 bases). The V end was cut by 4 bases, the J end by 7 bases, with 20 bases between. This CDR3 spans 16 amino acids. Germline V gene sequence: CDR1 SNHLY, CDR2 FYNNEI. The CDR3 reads CASSAPTGTKGQPQHF. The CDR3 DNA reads TGTGCCAGCAGTGCCCCTACCGGGACAAAAGGCCAGCCCCAGCATTTT.

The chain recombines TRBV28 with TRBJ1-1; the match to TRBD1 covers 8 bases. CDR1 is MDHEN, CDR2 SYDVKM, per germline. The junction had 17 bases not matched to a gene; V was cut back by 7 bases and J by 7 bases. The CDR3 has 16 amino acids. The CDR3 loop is CASTHSTGAEGVEAFF. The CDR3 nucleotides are TGTGCCAGCACCCATTCGACAGGGGCCGAAGGGGTTGAAGCTTTCTTT.

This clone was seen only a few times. In DNA, the CDR3 is TGCAGCGTCCTCCGGGACGGGAGAGATACGCAGTATTTT. This codes for CSVLRDGRDTQYF. The chain is built from TRBV29-1 and TRBJ2-3, with a tentative D call TRBD2 (6 bases). This CDR3 has 13 amino acids. V lost 6 bases and J lost 5, with 15 bases in between. CDR1 and CDR2 (germline): SQVTM, ANQGSEA.

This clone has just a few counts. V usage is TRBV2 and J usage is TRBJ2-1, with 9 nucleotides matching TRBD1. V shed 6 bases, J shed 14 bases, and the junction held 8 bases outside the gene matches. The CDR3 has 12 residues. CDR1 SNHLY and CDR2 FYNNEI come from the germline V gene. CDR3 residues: CASRDRTGVKFF. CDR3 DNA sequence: TGTGCCAGCAGAGACAGGACAGGGGTGAAGTTCTTC.

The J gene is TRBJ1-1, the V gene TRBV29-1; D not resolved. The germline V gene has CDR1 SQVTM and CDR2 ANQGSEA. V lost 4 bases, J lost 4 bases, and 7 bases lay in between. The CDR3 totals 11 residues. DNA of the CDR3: TGCAGCGTTGGTACAAGCACTGAAGCTTTCTTT. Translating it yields CSVGTSTEAFF.

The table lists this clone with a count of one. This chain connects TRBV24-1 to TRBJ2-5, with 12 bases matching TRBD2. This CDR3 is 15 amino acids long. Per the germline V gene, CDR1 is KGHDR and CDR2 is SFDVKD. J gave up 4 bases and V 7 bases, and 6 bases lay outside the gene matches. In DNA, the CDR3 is TGTGCCACCAGCCCTAGCGGGGGGGCCGGAGAGACCCAGTACTTC. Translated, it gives CATSPSGGAGETQYF.

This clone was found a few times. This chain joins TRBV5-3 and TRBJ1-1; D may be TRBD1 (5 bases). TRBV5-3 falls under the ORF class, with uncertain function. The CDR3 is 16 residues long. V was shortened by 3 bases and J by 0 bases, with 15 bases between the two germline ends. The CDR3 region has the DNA TGTGCCAGAAGCTCACAGGATAACGGAATGAACACTGAAGCTTTCTTT. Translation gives CARSSQDNGMNTEAFF.

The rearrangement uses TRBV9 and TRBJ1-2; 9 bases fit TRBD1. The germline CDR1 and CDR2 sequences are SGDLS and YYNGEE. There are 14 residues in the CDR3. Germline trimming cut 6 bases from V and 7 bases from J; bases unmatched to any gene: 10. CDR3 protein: CASMGTGSEGGYTF. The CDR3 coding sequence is TGTGCCAGCATGGGGACAGGGAGCGAGGGTGGCTACACCTTC.

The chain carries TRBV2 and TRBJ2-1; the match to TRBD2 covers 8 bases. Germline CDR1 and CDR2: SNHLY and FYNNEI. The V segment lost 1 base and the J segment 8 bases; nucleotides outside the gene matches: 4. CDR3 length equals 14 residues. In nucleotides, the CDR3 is TGTGCCAGCAGTGAAGGGATCGGGGGGGATGAGCAGTTCTTC. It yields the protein CASSEGIGGDEQFF.

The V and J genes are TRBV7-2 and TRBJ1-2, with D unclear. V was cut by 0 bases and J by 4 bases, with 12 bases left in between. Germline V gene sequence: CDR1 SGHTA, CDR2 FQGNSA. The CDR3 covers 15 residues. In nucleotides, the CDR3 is TGTGCCAGCAGCTTAGCTGGAACGGAGGGCTATGGCTACACCTTC. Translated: CASSLAGTEGYGYTF.

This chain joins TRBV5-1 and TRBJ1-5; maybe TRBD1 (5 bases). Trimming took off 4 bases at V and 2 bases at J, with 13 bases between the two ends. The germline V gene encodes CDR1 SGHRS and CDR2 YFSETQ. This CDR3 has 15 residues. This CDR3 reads CASSPAGDRNQPQHF. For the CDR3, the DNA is TGCGCCAGCAGCCCGGCGGGGGACCGCAATCAGCCCCAGCATTTT.

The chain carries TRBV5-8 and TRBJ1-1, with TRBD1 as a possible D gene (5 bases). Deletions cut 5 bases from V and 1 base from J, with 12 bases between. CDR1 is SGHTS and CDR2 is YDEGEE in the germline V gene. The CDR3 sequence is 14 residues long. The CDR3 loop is CASSLRARNTEAFF. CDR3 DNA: TGTGCCAGCAGTCTCAGGGCGAGGAACACTGAAGCTTTCTTT.